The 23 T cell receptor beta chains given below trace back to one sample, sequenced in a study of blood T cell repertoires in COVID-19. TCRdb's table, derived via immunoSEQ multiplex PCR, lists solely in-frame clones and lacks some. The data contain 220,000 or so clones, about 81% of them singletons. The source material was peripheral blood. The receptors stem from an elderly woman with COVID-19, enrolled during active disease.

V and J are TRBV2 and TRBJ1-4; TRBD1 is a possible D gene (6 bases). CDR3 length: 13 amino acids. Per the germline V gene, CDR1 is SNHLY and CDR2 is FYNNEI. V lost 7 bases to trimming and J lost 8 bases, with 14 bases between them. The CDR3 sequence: CASISGEWEKLFF. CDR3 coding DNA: TGTGCCAGCATTTCAGGGGAATGGGAAAAACTGTTTTTT.

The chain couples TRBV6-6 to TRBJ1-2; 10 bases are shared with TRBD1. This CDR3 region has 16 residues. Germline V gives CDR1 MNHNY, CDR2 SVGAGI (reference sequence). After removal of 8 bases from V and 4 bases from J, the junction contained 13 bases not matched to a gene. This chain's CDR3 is CASAPGRTGGGYGYTF. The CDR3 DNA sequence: TGTGCCAGCGCCCCAGGGAGGACAGGGGGTGGCTATGGCTACACCTTC.

The CDR3 reads CASSLAGSGNTETQYF. As DNA, the CDR3 is TGTGCCAGCAGCTTAGCAGGTAGCGGGAACACGGAGACCCAGTACTTC. The chain recombines TRBV7-6 with TRBJ2-5, with 8 positions matching TRBD2. CDR1 is SGHVS, CDR2 FNYEAQ, per germline. The CDR3 is made up of 16 amino acids. V lost 0 bases and J lost 5; bases outside the gene matches: 8.

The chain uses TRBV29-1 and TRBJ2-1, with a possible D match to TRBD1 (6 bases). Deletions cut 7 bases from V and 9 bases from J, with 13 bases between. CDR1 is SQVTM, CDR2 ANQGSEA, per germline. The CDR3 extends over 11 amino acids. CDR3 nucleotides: TGCAGCGGACAGGTGACTCGTGAGCAGTTCTTC. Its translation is CSGQVTREQFF.

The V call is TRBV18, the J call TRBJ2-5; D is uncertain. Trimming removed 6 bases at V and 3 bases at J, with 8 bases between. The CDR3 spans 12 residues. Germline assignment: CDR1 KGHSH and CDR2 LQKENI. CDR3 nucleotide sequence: TGTGCCAGCTCGCGGTTTGAAGAGACCCAGTACTTC. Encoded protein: CASSRFEETQYF.

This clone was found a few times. CDR3 region: CASSLGQQYGYTF. The CDR3 DNA reads TGTGCCAGCAGCTTGGGACAGCAGTATGGCTACACCTTC. The V gene is TRBV7-9, the J gene TRBJ1-2; TRBD1 aligns across 7 bases. The length of the CDR3 is 13 residues. V shed 3 bases and J 5 bases; nucleotides not matched to a gene: 3. Germline assignment: CDR1 SEHNR and CDR2 FQNEAQ (reference sequence).

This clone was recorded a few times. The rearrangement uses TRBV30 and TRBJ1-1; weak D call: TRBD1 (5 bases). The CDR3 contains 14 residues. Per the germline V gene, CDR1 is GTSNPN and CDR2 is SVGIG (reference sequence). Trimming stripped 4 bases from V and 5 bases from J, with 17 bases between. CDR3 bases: TGTGCCTGGACCGGGGCGGGAGTTGGAACTGAAGCTTTCTTT. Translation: CAWTGAGVGTEAFF.

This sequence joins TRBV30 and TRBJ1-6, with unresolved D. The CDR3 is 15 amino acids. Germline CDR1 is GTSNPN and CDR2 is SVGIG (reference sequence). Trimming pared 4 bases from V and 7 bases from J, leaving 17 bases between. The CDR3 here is CAWTPREGRNSPLHF. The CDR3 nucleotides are TGTGCCTGGACCCCAAGGGAAGGGAGAAATTCACCCCTCCACTTT.

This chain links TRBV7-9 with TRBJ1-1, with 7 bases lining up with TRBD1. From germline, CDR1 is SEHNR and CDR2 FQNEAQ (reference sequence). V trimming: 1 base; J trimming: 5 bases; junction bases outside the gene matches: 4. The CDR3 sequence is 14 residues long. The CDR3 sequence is CASSLVNRGTEAFF. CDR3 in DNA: TGTGCCAGCAGCTTAGTGAACAGGGGAACTGAAGCTTTCTTT.

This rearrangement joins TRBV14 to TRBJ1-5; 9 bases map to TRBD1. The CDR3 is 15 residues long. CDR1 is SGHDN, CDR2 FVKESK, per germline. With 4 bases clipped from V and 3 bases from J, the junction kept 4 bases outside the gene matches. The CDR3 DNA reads TGTGCCAGCAGCCCCGGGACAGGGATCAATCAGCCCCAGCATTTT. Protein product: CASSPGTGINQPQHF.

The CDR3 region is CASRLPDSYEQYF. The CDR3, as DNA: TGTGCCAGCAGACTCCCAGACAGCTACGAGCAGTACTTC. The chain links TRBV6-5 to TRBJ2-7; tentative D call: TRBD1 (5 bases). Germline lookup yields CDR1 MNHEY and CDR2 SVGAGI. The V gene lost 6 bases and the J gene lost 3 bases, with 12 bases spanning the gap. The CDR3 is made up of 13 amino acids.

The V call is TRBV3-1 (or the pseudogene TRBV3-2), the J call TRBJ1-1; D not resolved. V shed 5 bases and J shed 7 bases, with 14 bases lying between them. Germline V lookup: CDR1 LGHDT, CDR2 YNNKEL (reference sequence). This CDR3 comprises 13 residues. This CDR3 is CASSDITRVEAFF. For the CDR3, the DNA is TGTGCCAGCAGCGACATTACAAGAGTTGAAGCTTTCTTT.

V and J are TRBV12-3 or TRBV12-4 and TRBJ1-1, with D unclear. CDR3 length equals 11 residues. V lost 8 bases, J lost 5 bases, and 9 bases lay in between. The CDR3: CASQSVTEAFF. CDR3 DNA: TGTGCCAGCCAGAGCGTAACTGAAGCTTTCTTT.

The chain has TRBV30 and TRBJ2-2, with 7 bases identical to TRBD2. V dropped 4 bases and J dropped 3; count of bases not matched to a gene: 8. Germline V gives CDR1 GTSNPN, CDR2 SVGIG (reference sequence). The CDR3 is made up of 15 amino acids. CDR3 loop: CAWKKRDRDTGELFF. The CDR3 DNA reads TGTGCCTGGAAAAAGCGGGACCGAGACACCGGGGAGCTGTTTTTT.

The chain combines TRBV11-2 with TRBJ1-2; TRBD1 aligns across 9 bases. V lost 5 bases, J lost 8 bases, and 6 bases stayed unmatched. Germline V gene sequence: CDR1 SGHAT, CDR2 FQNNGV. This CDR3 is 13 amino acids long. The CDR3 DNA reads TGTGCCAGCAGCCCAGACAGGGGGTTAGGCTACACCTTC. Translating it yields CASSPDRGLGYTF.

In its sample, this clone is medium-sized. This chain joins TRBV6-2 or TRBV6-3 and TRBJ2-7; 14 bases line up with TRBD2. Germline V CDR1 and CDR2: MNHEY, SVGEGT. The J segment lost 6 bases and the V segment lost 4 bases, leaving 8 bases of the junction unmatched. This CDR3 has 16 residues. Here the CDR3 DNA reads TGTGCCAGCAGTTCAAGAGGGACTAGCGGGAGTCGCGAGCAGTACTTC. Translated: CASSSRGTSGSREQYF.

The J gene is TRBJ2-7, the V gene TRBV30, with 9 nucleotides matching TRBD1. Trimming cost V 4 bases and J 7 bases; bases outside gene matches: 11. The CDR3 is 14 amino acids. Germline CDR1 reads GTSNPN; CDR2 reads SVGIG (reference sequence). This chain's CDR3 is CAWKVGQGLMEQYF. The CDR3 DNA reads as TGTGCCTGGAAAGTGGGACAGGGCCTTATGGAGCAGTACTTC.

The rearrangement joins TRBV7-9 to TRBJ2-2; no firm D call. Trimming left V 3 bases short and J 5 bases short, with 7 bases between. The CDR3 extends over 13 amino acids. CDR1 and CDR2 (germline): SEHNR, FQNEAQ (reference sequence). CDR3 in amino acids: CASSLRGTGELFF. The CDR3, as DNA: TGTGCCAGCAGCTTGAGAGGTACCGGGGAGCTGTTTTTT.

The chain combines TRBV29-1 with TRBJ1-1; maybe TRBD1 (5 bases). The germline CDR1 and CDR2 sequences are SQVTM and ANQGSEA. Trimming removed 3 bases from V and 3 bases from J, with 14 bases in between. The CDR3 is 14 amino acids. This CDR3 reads CSVDLGGGDTEAFF. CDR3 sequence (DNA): TGCAGCGTTGATTTGGGGGGAGGCGACACTGAAGCTTTCTTT.

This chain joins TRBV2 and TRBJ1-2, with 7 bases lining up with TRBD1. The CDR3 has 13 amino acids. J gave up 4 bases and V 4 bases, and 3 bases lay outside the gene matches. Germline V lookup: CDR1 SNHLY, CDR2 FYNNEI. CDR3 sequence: CASSGQGPYGYTF. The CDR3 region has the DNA TGTGCCAGCAGTGGACAGGGACCCTATGGCTACACCTTC. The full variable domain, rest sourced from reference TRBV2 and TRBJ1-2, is EPEVTQTPSHQVTQMGQEVILRCVPISNHLYFYWYRQILGQKVEFLVSFYNNEISEKSEIFDDQFSVERPDGSNFTLKIRSTKLEDSAMYFCASSGQGPYGYTFGSGTRLTVV.

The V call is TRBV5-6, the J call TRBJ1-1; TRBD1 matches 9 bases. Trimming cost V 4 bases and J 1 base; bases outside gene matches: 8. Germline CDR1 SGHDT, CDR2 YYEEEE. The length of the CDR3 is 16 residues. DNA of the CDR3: TGTGCCAGCAGCCGCCCGGGACAGGGCGAGAACACTGAAGCTTTCTTT. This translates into CASSRPGQGENTEAFF.

The CDR3 DNA is TGTGCCACCAGTGACGGCCCCCGGGGGAACTATGGCTACACCTTC. Its translation: CATSDGPRGNYGYTF. This sequence joins TRBV24-1 and TRBJ1-2; tentative D call: TRBD1 (5 bases). Per the germline V gene, CDR1 is KGHDR and CDR2 is SFDVKD. The CDR3 runs 15 residues. V shed 4 bases and J shed 2 bases, with 13 bases lying between them.

The DNA of the CDR3 is TGTGCCAGCTCACCCGGGAGCTTTTTATCCTTTGGCTACACCTTC. Residues: CASSPGSFLSFGYTF. V usage is TRBV18 and J usage is TRBJ1-2; no reliable D call. The CDR3 consists of 15 residues. Looked up from germline, CDR1 is KGHSH and CDR2 is LQKENI. The V end lost 3 bases, the J end lost 7 bases, and 18 bases lay between the germline ends.